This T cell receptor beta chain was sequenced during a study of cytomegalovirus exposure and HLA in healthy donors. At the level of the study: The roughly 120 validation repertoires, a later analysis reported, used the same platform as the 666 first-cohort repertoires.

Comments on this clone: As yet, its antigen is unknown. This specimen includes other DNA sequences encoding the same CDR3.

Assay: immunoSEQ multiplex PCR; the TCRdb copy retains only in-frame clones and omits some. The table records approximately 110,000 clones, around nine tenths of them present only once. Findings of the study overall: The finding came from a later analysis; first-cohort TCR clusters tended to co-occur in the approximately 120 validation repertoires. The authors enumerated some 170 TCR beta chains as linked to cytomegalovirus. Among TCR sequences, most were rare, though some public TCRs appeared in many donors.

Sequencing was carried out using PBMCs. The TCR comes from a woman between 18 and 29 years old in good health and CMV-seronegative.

CDR3 nucleotide sequence: TGCGCCAGCAGTTCCGGGACAGGGGGCGGGGAGCAGTACTTC. This codes for CASSSGTGGGEQYF. The J gene is TRBJ2-7, the V gene TRBV5-1, with 12 bases aligning to TRBD1. The CDR3 has 14 amino acids. J was trimmed by 7 bases and V by 5 bases; bases with no gene match: 7. Germline assignment: CDR1 SGHRS and CDR2 YFSETQ.